The T cell receptor beta chain described here comes from a study of blood T cell repertoires in COVID-19. Study-level information: There were acute and convalescent COVID-19 samples, and they came from the United States, Italy and Spain. PBMCs, B-cell-depleted T cells, or T cells were the source of the cDNA or gDNA that made up the material.

How the authors handled the data: It was from reference gene primer amplification that nucleated cell counts were estimated. Some clones are missing from TCRdb's copy, which holds only in-frame ones; the method was immunoSEQ multiplex PCR. The D gene and trimming were derived from the DNA, and the V and J assignments and clone size from that table. The profile shows approximately 14,000 clones, less than 90% of them singletons. Note on this clone: Additional DNA sequences in this sample encode the identical CDR3.

The CDR3 extends over 15 amino acids. J lost 4 bases, V lost 3 bases, and 4 bases had no gene match. Germline-derived CDR1 and CDR2 are MNHNS and SASEGT. This clonotype was sampled from a man aged 50-59 years with active COVID-19. The material sequenced was peripheral blood. The chain combines TRBV6-1 with TRBJ1-5, with 9 nucleotides matching TRBD1. The chain's CDR3 is CASSDFGQGNQPQHF. For the CDR3, the DNA is TGTGCCAGCAGTGATTTTGGACAGGGGAATCAGCCCCAGCATTTT.